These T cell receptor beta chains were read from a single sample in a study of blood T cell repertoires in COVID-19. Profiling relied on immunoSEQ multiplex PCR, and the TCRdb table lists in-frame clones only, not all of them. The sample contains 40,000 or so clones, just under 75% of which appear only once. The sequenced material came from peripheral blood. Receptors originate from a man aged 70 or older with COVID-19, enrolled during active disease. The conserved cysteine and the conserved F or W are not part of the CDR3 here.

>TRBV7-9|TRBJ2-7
ASSARDRRSEQY
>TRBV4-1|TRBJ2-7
ASSQAGQGVYEQY
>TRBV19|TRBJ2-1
ASSMTSGGFSEQF
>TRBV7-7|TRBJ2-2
ASSHQSGELF
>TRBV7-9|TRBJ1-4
ASSPDGRSEKLF
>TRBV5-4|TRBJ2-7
ASSLDRTTYEQY
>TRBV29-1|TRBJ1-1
SGEVAGLTEAF
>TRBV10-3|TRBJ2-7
AIRRGQGEQY
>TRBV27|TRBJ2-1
ASSLGRAIYNEQF
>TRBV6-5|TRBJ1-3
ASTYQTELGNTIY
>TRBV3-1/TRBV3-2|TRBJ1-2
ASSLQEKSYGYT
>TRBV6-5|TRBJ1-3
ASSIQGLSGNTIY
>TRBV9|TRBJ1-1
ASSVVGQGGAF
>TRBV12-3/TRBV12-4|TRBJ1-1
ASSLATGMRAF
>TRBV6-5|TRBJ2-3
ASSYYPREGPDTQY
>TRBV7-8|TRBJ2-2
ASSTRGHANTGELF
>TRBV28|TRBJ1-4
ASSWDRWGTNEKLF
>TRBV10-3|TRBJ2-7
AISDAGHYEQY
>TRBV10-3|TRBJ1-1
AISDGGGRDTEAF
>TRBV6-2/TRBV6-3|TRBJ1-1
ASSYPPVGAAF
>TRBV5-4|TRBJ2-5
ASSWGGQETQY
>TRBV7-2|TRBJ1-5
ASSSGQGHQPQH
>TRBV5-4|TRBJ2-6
ASSLAGAGANVLT
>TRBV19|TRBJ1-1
ASAPLRARGTEAF
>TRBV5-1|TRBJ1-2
ASSLDGQGGPGYT